These 8 T cell receptor beta chains share one sample of origin, sequenced in a study of identical twins. MiXCR, applied by TCRdb to the 5' RACE reads, yields one record per CDR3 protein. The sample includes about 1.7 million distinct CDR3 sequences, about 32% seen only once; the top ten take about 0.25%. Input material: cord blood. The receptors stem from a newborn girl in good health.

The sample holds a few counts of this clonotype. The CDR3 here is CASSVAGTSGVQETQYF. The CDR3 DNA is TGTGCCAGCAGCGTAGCGGGGACTAGCGGGGTTCAAGAGACCCAGTACTTC. This sequence joins TRBV9 and TRBJ2-5; 13 nucleotides match TRBD2. CDR1 and CDR2 from the germline V gene are SGDLS and YYNGEE. J gave up 2 bases and V 0 bases, and 4 bases lay outside the gene matches. This CDR3 contains 17 residues. Complete variable domain (other parts from reference TRBV9 and TRBJ2-5): DSGVTQTPKHLITATGQRVTLRCSPRSGDLSVYWYQQSLDQGLQFLIQYYNGEERAKGNILERFSAQQFPDLHSELNLSSLELGDSALYFCASSVAGTSGVQETQYFGPGTRLLVL.

The V call is TRBV5-1, the J call TRBJ2-7; 11 bases match TRBD2. CDR1 SGHRS and CDR2 YFSETQ come from the germline V gene. This CDR3 spans 16 amino acids. J lost 5 bases, V lost 1 base, and 8 bases had no gene match. The CDR3 reads CASSLTLAGGCDEQYF. The CDR3 region has the DNA TGCGCCAGCAGCTTGACCCTAGCGGGAGGTTGCGACGAGCAGTACTTC.

The V and J genes are TRBV20-1 and TRBJ2-5; D is uncertain. The better agreement between TRBJ2-7 and the DNA end casts doubt on the J call. The length of the CDR3 is 14 residues. Germline CDR1 reads DFQATT; CDR2 reads SNEGSKA (reference sequence). CDR3 bases: TGCAGTGCTAGAATCGGCAGGTTCTCCTACGAGCAGTACTTC. It translates to CSARIGRFSYEQYF.

Turning to this clonotype: This may be a read error, as it is one base from a much larger clone. V and J are TRBV10-3 and TRBJ2-1; D tentatively reads TRBD1 or TRBD2 (5 bases each). TRBJ2-7 explains the end of the DNA better; the J call may be wrong. This CDR3 contains 14 residues. From germline, CDR1 is ENHRY and CDR2 SYGVKD. The CDR3 protein is CAISESLGTNEQYF. Written as DNA, the CDR3 is TGTGCCATCAGTGAGTCGCTCGGGACGAATGAGCAGTACTTC.

This sequence joins TRBV5-1 and TRBJ2-1; 11 bases agree with TRBD2. The CDR3 has 16 residues. From germline, CDR1 is SGHRS and CDR2 YFSETQ. Unmatched junction bases numbered 3, after V lost 0 bases and J lost 4 bases. The CDR3 protein is CASSLEGTSGYNEQFF. CDR3 nucleotide sequence: TGCGCCAGCAGCTTGGAGGGGACTAGCGGTTACAATGAGCAGTTCTTC.

This clonotype has more than one count but fewer than ten. The chain carries TRBV30 and TRBJ1-1, with TRBD1 matching 7 bases. The CDR3 is made up of 14 amino acids. Losses at the gene ends were 0 bases for V and 4 bases for J; bases not matched to a gene: 5. CDR1 and CDR2 from the germline V gene are GTSNPN and SVGIG (reference sequence). The CDR3 reads CAWSVSRGGTEAFF. As DNA, the CDR3 is TGTGCCTGGAGTGTAAGCAGGGGGGGCACTGAAGCTTTCTTT.

The J gene is TRBJ2-7, the V gene TRBV6-1, with D perhaps matching TRBD1 (6 bases). Between the trimmed V and J ends, which lost 6 bases and 4 bases, there was a span of 13 bases. Germline V gene sequence: CDR1 MNHNS, CDR2 SASEGT. The CDR3 is 13 residues long. This chain's CDR3 is CASRTGPAYEQYF. DNA for the CDR3: TGTGCCAGCAGAACAGGGCCGGCTTACGAGCAGTACTTC.

This clonotype was recorded a few times. The rearrangement joins TRBV7-2 to TRBJ2-7; 13 bases line up with TRBD2. Germline trimming cut 6 bases from V and 0 bases from J; bases unmatched to any gene: 11. Per the germline V gene, CDR1 is SGHTA and CDR2 is FQGNSA. The CDR3 totals 18 residues. The CDR3 nucleotides read TGTGCCAGCAGTTGGGTGGGTACTAGCGGGGGGGGCTCCTACGAGCAGTACTTC. As protein: CASSWVGTSGGGSYEQYF.